Listed here are 8 T cell receptor beta chains from one sample, sequenced in a study of T cell repertoires in cytomegalovirus infection. Their antigens are not known. TCRdb reprocessed the reads with MiXCR, giving one entry per CDR3 protein. Among around 710,000 distinct CDR3 sequences listed, just under 30% were seen once. The material was cultured CD8+ T cells from PBMCs, obtained from culture after CMV antigen stimulation. These receptors originate from a human donor in good health (CMV status not recorded). Some clones in this sample may be carry-over from other donors' samples.

This clonotype was recorded at least ten times. The chain uses TRBV4-2 and TRBJ1-1; tentatively, D is TRBD1 (5 bases). Germline loops: CDR1 LGHNA, CDR2 YNFKEQ. The CDR3 covers 19 residues. The V and J ends lost 2 bases and 3 bases respectively, with 25 bases between them. CDR3 DNA: TGTGCCAGCAGCCAACTGGAAGCTTTAGGGGATGACGGAGACACTGAAGCTTTCTTT. Its translation: CASSQLEALGDDGDTEAFF.

The chain recombines TRBV24-1 with TRBJ2-1, with D possibly being TRBD1 (5 bases). Germline loops: CDR1 KGHDR, CDR2 SFDVKD. CDR3 size: 17 residues. The V end lost 5 bases, the J end lost 7 bases, and 23 bases lay between the germline ends. CDR3 loop: CATSGPTAGLLRNEQFF. Written as DNA, the CDR3 is TGTGCCACCAGTGGTCCAACGGCAGGGTTGTTACGGAATGAGCAGTTCTTC.

This clonotype was counted between two and nine times. The chain links TRBV19 to TRBJ1-2; D is unclear. Germline CDR1 reads LNHDA; CDR2 reads SQIVND (reference sequence). The CDR3 has 12 residues. V was shortened by 10 bases and J by 2 bases, with 11 bases between the two germline ends. CDR3 nucleotide sequence: TGTGCCACTGGTGCGGGGAACTATGGCTACACCTTC. This gives the protein CATGAGNYGYTF.

V usage is TRBV20-1 and J usage is TRBJ1-2; TRBD1 matches 11 bases. CDR3 length: 15 residues. The germline gives CDR1 DFQATT, CDR2 SNEGSKA (reference sequence). The trim removed 2 bases at V and 3 bases at J, leaving 5 bases unmatched. The DNA for the CDR3 is TGCAGTGCTAGATCCGGACAGGGGGCTTACTATGGCTACACCTTC. Translating gives CSARSGQGAYYGYTF.

Many counts were recorded for this clonotype. The chain joins TRBV7-6 to TRBJ2-1, with a tentative D call TRBD2 (7 bases). Germline assignment: CDR1 SGHVS and CDR2 FNYEAQ. This CDR3 has 17 amino acids. With 5 bases removed from V and 0 bases from J, the gap between germline ends came to 17 bases. The CDR3 is CASSPRGGGSSYNEQFF. CDR3 coding DNA: TGTGCCAGCAGCCCTAGGGGGGGGGGTAGCTCCTACAATGAGCAGTTCTTC.

This clonotype has more than one count but fewer than ten. The CDR3 nucleotides are TGTGCCAGCAGCTTGACAGGGGGCCCTAATGAAAAACTGTTTTTT. Residues: CASSLTGGPNEKLFF. The chain combines TRBV7-2 with TRBJ1-4, with 10 bases aligning to TRBD1. J gave up 3 bases and V 3 bases, and 1 base lay outside the gene matches. The CDR3 extends over 15 amino acids. Germline values: CDR1 SGHTA, CDR2 FQGNSA. The full variable domain, in which reference TRBV7-2 and TRBJ1-4 provide the parts outside the CDR3, is GAGVSQSPSNKVTEKGKDVELRCDPISGHTALYWYRQSLGQGLEFLIYFQGNSAPDKSGLPSDRFSAERTGGSVSTLTIQRTQQEDSAVYLCASSLTGGPNEKLFFGSGTQLSVL.

The chain combines TRBV19 with TRBJ2-1; TRBD2 aligns across 10 bases. There are 15 residues in the CDR3. Germline assignment: CDR1 LNHDA and CDR2 SQIVND (reference sequence). Trimming at V came to 6 bases and at J to 5 bases, leaving 7 bases not matched to a gene. CDR3 residues: CASSWGTSADNEQFF. The CDR3 DNA reads as TGTGCCAGTAGCTGGGGGACTAGCGCTGACAATGAGCAGTTCTTC. Variable domain in full (rest from reference TRBV19 and TRBJ2-1): DGGITQSPKYLFRKEGQNVTLSCEQNLNHDAMYWYRQDPGQGLRLIYYSQIVNDFQKGDIAEGYSVSREKKESFPLTVTSAQKNPTAFYLCASSWGTSADNEQFFGPGTRLTVL.

This clonotype was detected ten times or more. The chain is built from TRBV7-2 and TRBJ2-7; D remains unclear. Trimming pared 4 bases from V and 4 bases from J, leaving 11 bases between. Germline V gene sequence: CDR1 SGHTA, CDR2 FQGNSA. The CDR3 runs to 13 residues. CDR3 residues: CASSSLPEYEQYV. In nucleotides, the CDR3 is TGTGCCAGCAGCTCCCTACCAGAATACGAGCAGTACGTC.